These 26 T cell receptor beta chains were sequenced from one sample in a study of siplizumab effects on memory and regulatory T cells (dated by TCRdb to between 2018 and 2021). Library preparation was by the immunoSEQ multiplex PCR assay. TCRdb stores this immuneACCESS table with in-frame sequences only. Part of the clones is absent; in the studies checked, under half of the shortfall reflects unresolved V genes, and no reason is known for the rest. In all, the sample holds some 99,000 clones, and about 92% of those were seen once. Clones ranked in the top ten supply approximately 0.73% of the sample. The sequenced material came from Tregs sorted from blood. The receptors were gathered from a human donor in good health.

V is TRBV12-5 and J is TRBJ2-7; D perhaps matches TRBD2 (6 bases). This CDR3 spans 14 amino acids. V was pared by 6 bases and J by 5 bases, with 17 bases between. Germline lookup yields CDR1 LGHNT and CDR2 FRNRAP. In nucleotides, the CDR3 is TGTGCTAGTGGCCTACTACCCCGGGGGAACGAGCAGTACTTC. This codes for CASGLLPRGNEQYF.

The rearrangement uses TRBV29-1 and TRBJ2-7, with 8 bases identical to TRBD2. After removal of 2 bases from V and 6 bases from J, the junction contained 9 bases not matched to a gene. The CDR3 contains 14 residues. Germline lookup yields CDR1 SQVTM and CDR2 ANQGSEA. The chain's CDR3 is CSVELGTRIGEQYF. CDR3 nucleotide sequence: TGCAGCGTTGAACTGGGGACTAGGATTGGCGAGCAGTACTTC.

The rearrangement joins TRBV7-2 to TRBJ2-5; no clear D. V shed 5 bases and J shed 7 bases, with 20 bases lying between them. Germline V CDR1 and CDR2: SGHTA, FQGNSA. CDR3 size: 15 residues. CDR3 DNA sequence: TGTGCCAGCAGCCCACACTTAGCTAGGGATGGGACCCAGTACTTC. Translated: CASSPHLARDGTQYF. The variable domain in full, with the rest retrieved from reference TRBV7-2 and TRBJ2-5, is GAGVSQSPSNKVTEKGKDVELRCDPISGHTALYWYRQSLGQGLEFLIYFQGNSAPDKSGLPSDRFSAERTGGSVSTLTIQRTQQEDSAVYLCASSPHLARDGTQYFGPGTRLLVL.

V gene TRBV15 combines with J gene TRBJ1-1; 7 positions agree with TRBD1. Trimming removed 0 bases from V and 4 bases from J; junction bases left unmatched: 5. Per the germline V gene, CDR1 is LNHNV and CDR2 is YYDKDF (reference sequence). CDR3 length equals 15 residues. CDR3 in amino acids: CATSRDYRGATEAFF. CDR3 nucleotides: TGTGCCACCAGCAGAGATTACAGGGGCGCCACTGAAGCTTTCTTT.

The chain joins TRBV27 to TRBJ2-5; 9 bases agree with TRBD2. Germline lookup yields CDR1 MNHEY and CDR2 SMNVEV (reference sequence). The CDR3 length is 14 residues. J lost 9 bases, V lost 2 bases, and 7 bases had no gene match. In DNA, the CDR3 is TGTGCCAGCAGTTTAGCTAGCGGGGCGCGGTCCCAGTACTTC. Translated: CASSLASGARSQYF.

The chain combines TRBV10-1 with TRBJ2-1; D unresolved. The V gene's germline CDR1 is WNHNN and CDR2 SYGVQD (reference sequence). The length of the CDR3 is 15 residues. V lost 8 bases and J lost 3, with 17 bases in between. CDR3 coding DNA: TGCGCCAGCTCGGATGGGTCGACTTACTACAATGAGCAGTTCTTC. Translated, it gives CASSDGSTYYNEQFF.

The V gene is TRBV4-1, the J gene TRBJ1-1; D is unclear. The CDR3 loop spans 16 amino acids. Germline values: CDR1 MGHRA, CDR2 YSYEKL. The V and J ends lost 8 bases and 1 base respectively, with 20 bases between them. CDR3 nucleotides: TGCGCCAGCCGAAACTTTGTCGGGGTGGGGAACACTGAAGCTTTCTTT. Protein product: CASRNFVGVGNTEAFF.

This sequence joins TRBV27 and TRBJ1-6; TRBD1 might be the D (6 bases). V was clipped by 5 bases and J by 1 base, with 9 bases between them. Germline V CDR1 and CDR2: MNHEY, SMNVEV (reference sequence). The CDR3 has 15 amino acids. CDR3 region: CASSLRGSYNSPLHF. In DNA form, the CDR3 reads TGTGCCAGCAGTCTTAGGGGGTCCTATAATTCACCCCTCCACTTT.

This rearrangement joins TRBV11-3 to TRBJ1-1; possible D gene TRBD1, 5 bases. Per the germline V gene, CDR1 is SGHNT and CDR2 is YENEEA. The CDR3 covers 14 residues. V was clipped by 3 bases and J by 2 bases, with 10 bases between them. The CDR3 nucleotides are TGTGCCAGCAGCTTCGGGGCAGCCAACACTGAAGCTTTCTTT. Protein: CASSFGAANTEAFF. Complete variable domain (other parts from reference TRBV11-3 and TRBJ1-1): EAGVVQSPRYKIIEKKQPVAFWCNPISGHNTLYWYLQNLGQGPELLIRYENEEAVDDSQLPKDRFSAERLKGVDSTLKIQPAELGDSAVYLCASSFGAANTEAFFGQGTRLTVV.

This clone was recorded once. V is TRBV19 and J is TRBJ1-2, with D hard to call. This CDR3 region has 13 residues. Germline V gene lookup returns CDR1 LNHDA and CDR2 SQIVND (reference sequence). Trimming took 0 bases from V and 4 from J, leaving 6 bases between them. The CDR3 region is CASSIEEGYGYTF. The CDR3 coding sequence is TGTGCCAGTAGTATAGAGGAGGGCTATGGCTACACCTTC.

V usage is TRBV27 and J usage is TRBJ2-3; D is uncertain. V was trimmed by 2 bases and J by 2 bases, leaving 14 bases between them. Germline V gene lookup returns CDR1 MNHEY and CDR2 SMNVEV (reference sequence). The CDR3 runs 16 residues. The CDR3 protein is CASSLIGRPLTDTQYF. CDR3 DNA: TGTGCCAGCAGTTTAATTGGTCGACCACTCACAGATACGCAGTATTTT.

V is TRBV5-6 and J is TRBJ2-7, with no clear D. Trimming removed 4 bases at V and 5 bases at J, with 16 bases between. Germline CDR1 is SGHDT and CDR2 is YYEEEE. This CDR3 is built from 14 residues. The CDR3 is CASSPPGYGDEQYF. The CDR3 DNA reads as TGTGCCAGCAGCCCCCCCGGATATGGAGACGAGCAGTACTTC.

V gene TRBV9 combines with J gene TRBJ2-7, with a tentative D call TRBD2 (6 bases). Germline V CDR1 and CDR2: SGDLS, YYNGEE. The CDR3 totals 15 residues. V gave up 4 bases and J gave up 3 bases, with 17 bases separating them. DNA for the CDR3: TGTGCCAGCAGCCCCGGGACTTCAAAACACTACGAGCAGTACTTC. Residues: CASSPGTSKHYEQYF.

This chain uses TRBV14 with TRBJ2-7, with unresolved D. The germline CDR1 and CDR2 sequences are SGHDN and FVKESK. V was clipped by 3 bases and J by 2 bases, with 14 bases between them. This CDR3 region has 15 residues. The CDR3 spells CASSQGIGTAYEQYF. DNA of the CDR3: TGTGCCAGCAGCCAGGGAATTGGAACAGCCTACGAGCAGTACTTC.

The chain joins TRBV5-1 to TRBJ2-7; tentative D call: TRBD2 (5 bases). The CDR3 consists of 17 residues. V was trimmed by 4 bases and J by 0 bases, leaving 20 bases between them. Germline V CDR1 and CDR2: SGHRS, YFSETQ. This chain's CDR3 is CASSRGLERLASYEQYF. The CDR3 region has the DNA TGCGCCAGCAGCAGAGGTTTGGAACGTCTAGCCTCCTACGAGCAGTACTTC.

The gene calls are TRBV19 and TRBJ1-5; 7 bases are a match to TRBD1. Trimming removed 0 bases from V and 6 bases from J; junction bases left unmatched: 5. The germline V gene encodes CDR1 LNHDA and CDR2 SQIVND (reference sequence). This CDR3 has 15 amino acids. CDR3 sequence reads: CASSIDHRGSQPQHF. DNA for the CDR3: TGTGCCAGTAGTATAGATCACAGGGGAAGTCAGCCCCAGCATTTT.

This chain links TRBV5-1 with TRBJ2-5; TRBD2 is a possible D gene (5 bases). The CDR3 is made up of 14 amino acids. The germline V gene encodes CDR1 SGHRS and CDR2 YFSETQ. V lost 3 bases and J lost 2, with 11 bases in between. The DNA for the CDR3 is TGCGCCAGCAGCTCCCTTGAGGGACAAGAGACCCAGTACTTC. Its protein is CASSSLEGQETQYF.

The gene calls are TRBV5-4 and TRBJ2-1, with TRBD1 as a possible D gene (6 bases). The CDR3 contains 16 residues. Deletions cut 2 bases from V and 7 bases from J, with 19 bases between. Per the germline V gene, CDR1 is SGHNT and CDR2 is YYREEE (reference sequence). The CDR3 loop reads CASSFVVPTGTNEQFF. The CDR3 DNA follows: TGTGCCAGCAGCTTTGTCGTCCCAACAGGGACGAATGAGCAGTTCTTC.

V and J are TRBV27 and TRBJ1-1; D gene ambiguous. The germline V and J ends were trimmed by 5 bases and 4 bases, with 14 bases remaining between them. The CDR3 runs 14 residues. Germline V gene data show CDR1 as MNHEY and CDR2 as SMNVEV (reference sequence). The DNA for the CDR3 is TGTGCCAGCAGTCCCCGAGCAGCAACCACTGAAGCTTTCTTT. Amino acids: CASSPRAATTEAFF.

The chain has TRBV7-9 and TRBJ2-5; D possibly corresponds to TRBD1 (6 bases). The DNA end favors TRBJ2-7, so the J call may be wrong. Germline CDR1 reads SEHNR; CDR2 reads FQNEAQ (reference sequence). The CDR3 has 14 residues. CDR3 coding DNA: TGTGCCAGCAGCAGGGACAACGCAGTGGGCGAGCAGTACTTC. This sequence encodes CASSRDNAVGEQYF.

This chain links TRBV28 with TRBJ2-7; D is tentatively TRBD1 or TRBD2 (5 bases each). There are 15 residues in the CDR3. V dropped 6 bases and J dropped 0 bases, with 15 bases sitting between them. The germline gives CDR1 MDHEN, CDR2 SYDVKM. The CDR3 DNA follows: TGTGCCAGCAGCCCTGGGGGAGAAAGCTCCTACGAGCAGTACTTC. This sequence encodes CASSPGGESSYEQYF.

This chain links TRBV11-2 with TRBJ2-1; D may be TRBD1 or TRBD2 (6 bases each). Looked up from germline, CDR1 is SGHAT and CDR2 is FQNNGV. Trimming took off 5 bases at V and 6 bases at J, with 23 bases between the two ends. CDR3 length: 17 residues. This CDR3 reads CASSGTFLGSGGNEQFF. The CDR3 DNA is TGTGCCAGCAGCGGGACATTCCTAGGATCCGGGGGCAATGAGCAGTTCTTC.

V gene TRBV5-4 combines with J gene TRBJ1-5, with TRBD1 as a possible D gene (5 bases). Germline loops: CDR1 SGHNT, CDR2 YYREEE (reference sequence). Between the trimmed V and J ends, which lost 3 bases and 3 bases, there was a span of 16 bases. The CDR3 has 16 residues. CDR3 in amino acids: CASSSRGMRLNQPQHF. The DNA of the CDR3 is TGTGCCAGCAGCTCGCGGGGGATGAGGCTCAATCAGCCCCAGCATTTT.

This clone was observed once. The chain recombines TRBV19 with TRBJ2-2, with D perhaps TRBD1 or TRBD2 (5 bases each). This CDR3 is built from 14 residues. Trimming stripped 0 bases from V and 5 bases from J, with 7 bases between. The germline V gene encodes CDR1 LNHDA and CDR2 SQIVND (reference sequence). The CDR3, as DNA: TGTGCCAGTAGTATAGATGGGGGAACCGGGGAGCTGTTTTTT. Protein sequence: CASSIDGGTGELFF.

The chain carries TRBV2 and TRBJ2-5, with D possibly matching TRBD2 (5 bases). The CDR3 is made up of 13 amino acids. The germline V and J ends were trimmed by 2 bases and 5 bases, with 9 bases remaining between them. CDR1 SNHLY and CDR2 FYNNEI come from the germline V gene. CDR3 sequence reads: CASSERRGETQYF. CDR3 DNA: TGTGCCAGCAGTGAAAGGAGAGGGGAGACCCAGTACTTC.

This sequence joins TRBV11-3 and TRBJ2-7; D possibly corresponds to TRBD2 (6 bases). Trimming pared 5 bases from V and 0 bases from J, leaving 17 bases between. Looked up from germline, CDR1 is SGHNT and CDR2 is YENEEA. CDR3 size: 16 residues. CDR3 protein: CASSPTSAGSSYEQYF. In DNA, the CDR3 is TGTGCCAGCAGCCCCACGAGCGCGGGGAGCTCCTACGAGCAGTACTTC.